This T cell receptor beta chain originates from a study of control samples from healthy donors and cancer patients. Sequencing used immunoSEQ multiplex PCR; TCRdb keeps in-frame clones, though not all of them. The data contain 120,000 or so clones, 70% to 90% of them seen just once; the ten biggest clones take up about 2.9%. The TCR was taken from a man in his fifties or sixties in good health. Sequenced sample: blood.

The CDR3 sequence: CASRDSNQPQHF. As DNA, the CDR3 is TGTGCCAGCCGAGATAGCAATCAGCCCCAGCATTTT. The rearrangement joins TRBV2 to TRBJ1-5; D not resolved. Per germline, CDR1 SNHLY and CDR2 FYNNEI. Between the trimmed V and J ends, which lost 8 bases and 0 bases, there was a span of 5 bases. The length of the CDR3 is 12 residues.